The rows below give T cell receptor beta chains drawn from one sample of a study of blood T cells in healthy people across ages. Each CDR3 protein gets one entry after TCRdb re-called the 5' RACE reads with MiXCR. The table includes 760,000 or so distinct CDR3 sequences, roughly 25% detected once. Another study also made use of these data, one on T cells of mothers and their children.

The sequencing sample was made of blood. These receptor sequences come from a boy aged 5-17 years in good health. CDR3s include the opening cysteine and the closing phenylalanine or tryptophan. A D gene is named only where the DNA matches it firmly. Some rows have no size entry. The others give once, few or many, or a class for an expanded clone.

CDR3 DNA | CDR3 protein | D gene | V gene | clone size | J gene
TGTGCCATCAGTGGAGGCTCTGGGGCCAACGTCCTGACTTTC | CAISGGSGANVLTF | . | TRBV10-3 | . | TRBJ2-6
TGTGCCAGCAGCTTTTGGGACCGAAACAACATTCAGTACTTC | CASSFWDRNNIQYF | . | TRBV11-2 | . | TRBJ2-4
TGTGCCAGCAGCCCGTGGGGGGCCGGAGATACGCAGTATTTT | CASSPWGAGDTQYF | . | TRBV25-1 | . | TRBJ2-3
TGCAGCTCGCTAGTAGCTGCGGAGTTAAGGCAGTATTTT | CSSLVAAELRQYF | . | TRBV29-1 | . | TRBJ2-3
TGTGCCAGCAGCCCTGGGCGGGACCTCCAAGAGACCCAGTACTTC | CASSPGRDLQETQYF | . | TRBV4-2 | few | TRBJ2-5
TGTGCCATCAGTGAATGGGGGATGAACACTGAAGCTTTCTTT | CAISEWGMNTEAFF | . | TRBV10-3 | . | TRBJ1-1
TGCGCCAGCAGCGAGACAGGACGGGATGAAAAACTGTTTTTT | CASSETGRDEKLFF | . | TRBV5-1 | . | TRBJ1-4
TGTGCCAGCAGCTTAGAATTTGATACCACCTACGAGCAGTACTTC | CASSLEFDTTYEQYF | . | TRBV7-8 | . | TRBJ2-7
TGTGCCAGCAGCTCAAATAGCGGCGTGGCCAAAAACATTCAGTACTTC | CASSSNSGVAKNIQYF | . | TRBV7-2 | few | TRBJ2-4
TGTGCCAGCAGCCCCTTCTCGGGGTCAGATACGCAGTATTTT | CASSPFSGSDTQYF | . | TRBV9 | . | TRBJ2-3
TGTGCCAGCAGCTGGGGGGTTCAGCGGGGGTCTTACGAGCAGTACTTC | CASSWGVQRGSYEQYF | TRBD2 | TRBV3-1 | . | TRBJ2-7
TGTGCCAGCAGGCGACAGGACCAAGAGACCCAGTACTTC | CASRRQDQETQYF | . | TRBV12-3/TRBV12-4 | few | TRBJ2-5
TGTGCCAGCAGCCGCCCAGGTGGACAAATCTCTGGGGCCAACGTCCTGACTTTC | CASSRPGGQISGANVLTF | . | TRBV4-2 | . | TRBJ2-6
TGTGCCAGCAGCCCCGGGCGAGGGGTGACCCAGTACTTC | CASSPGRGVTQYF | . | TRBV11-2 | few | TRBJ2-5
TGCAGCGTCTCCAGACTGGACAGGGGGCATCGGGAGCTGTTTTTT | CSVSRLDRGHRELFF | TRBD1 | TRBV29-1 | . | TRBJ2-2
TGTGCCAGCAGCCTCTCTCTGCGGAGCCTGTACGAGCAGTACTTC | CASSLSLRSLYEQYF | . | TRBV5-6 | . | TRBJ2-7
TGTGCCAGCAGTGAAAGTCGGGTTCCCAGTCCCTATGGCTACACCTTC | CASSESRVPSPYGYTF | . | TRBV2 | . | TRBJ1-2
. | CASSSSLVPDTQYF | . | TRBV2 | . | TRBJ2-3
TGTGCCAGCAGCCGACAGGGGGGCACCGGGGAGCTGTTTTTT | CASSRQGGTGELFF | TRBD1 | TRBV3-1 | many | TRBJ2-2
TGTGCCAGCAGCCCCACAGAGAACTATGGCTACACCTTC | CASSPTENYGYTF | . | TRBV3-1 | few | TRBJ1-2
TGTGCCAGCGCCAGGCTTATCTACAATGAGCAGTTCTTC | CASARLIYNEQFF | . | TRBV28 | few | TRBJ2-1
TGTGCCAGCAGCTCTCGAAGACGGGAGACCCAGTACTTC | CASSSRRRETQYF | . | TRBV7-8 | few | TRBJ2-5